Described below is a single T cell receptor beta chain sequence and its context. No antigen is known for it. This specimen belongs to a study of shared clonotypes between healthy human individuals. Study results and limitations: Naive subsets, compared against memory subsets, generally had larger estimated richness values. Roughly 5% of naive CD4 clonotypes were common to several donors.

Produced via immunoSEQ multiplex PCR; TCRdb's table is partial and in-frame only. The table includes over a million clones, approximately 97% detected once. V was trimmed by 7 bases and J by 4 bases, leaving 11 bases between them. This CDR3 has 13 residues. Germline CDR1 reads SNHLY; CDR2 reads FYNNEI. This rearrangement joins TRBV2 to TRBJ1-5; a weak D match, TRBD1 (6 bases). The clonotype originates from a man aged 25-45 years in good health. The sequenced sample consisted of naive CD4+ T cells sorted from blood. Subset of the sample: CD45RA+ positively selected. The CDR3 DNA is TGTGCCAGCAATACACAGGGAAATCAGCCCCAGCATTTT. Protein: CASNTQGNQPQHF.